The present T cell receptor (beta chain) was sequenced within a study of technical replicates of blood from a few donors (dated by TCRdb to the late 2010s). The receptor library was made with the immunoSEQ multiplex PCR assay. TCRdb retrieved this table from immuneACCESS and kept in-frame rearrangements only. Not all clones are present; in checked studies, unresolved V genes account for under half, and no reason is known for the remainder. This sample lists 74,000 or so clones; about nine tenths were detected once. The top ten hold roughly 0.37% of the sample. Concerning this clone itself: It lacks a known antigen. The input lacks base qualities; no much larger clone sits a single base away. Other nucleotide sequences from this sample produce the same CDR3.

Trimming removed 0 bases from V and 1 base from J; the gene matches leave 4 bases unexplained. CDR1 SGDLS and CDR2 YYNGEE are derived from the germline V gene. The CDR3 goes from the cysteine to the phenylalanine over 15 residues. Only the CDR3 DNA is retained, 45 bases long and in frame from the first base. The chain employs TRBV9 and TRBJ2-7; 7 bases in the middle match TRBD2. The TCR comes from a human donor in good health. Sequencing was done on a sample of T cells isolated from PBMCs. The DNA sequence is given as TGTGCCAGCAGCGTAGGCGCGGGAGTATCCTACGAGCAGTACTTC. The translation is CASSVGAGVSYEQYF.